The 8 T cell receptor beta chains presented below share a single source sample, sequenced in a study of blood T cell repertoires in COVID-19. Assay used: immunoSEQ multiplex PCR; TCRdb lists only in-frame clones, some missing. The sample carries 280,000 or so clones, 85% recorded once. The sequenced material came from peripheral blood. All receptors derive from a human donor in a cohort sampled during active COVID-19.

The chain links TRBV19 to TRBJ2-1, with D possibly being TRBD2 (6 bases). This CDR3 is 12 amino acids long. Germline CDR1 reads LNHDA; CDR2 reads SQIVND (reference sequence). Trimming shortened V by 7 bases and J by 5 bases, and 9 bases separated the two germline ends. The CDR3 loop reads CASTSDNNEQFF. DNA of the CDR3: TGTGCCAGTACTAGCGATAACAATGAGCAGTTCTTC.

The chain has TRBV9 and TRBJ2-7; 11 bases line up with TRBD2. V lost 2 bases to trimming and J lost 3 bases; unmatched junction nucleotides: 13. This CDR3 is built from 18 residues. CDR1 is SGDLS and CDR2 is YYNGEE in the germline V gene. CDR3 DNA sequence: TGTGCCAGCAGCGTTGGGGACACGATAGCGGGAGGGTACTACGAGCAGTACTTC. Residues: CASSVGDTIAGGYYEQYF.

The rearrangement uses TRBV5-1 and TRBJ2-7; 8 bases are a match to TRBD2. The CDR3 is 15 residues long. The V gene end was trimmed by 0 bases and the J gene end by 2 bases; junction bases not matched to a gene: 4. Germline V lookup: CDR1 SGHRS, CDR2 YFSETQ. CDR3 bases: TGCGCCAGCAGCTTGGGAGCGGGAGTCGCCTACGAGCAGTACTTC. Amino acid sequence: CASSLGAGVAYEQYF.

V is TRBV28 and J is TRBJ1-5; possibly TRBD1 for D (6 bases). Germline loops: CDR1 MDHEN, CDR2 SYDVKM. This CDR3 region has 14 residues. V was clipped by 4 bases and J by 4 bases, with 11 bases between them. CDR3 residues: CASSWQGLNQPQHF. CDR3 bases: TGTGCCAGCAGTTGGCAGGGGTTGAATCAGCCCCAGCATTTT.

The sample holds a few counts of this clone. The V and J genes are TRBV28 and TRBJ2-7, with D possibly TRBD1 on 6 matching bases. Between the trimmed V and J ends, which lost 6 bases and 0 bases, there was a span of 18 bases. Germline-derived CDR1 and CDR2 are MDHEN and SYDVKM. The CDR3 totals 16 residues. The chain's CDR3 is CASSPTGKGYSYEQYF. DNA for the CDR3: TGTGCCAGCAGCCCCACAGGGAAGGGGTACTCCTACGAGCAGTACTTC.

This clone appeared many times. Other DNA sequences in the same sample also yield this CDR3. The chain recombines TRBV7-2 with TRBJ1-1; the D is unclear. V was shortened by 1 base and J by 5 bases, with 11 bases between the two germline ends. The CDR3 sequence is 14 residues long. CDR1 SGHTA and CDR2 FQGNSA come from the germline V gene. The DNA for the CDR3 is TGTGCCAGCAGCTTAGGTGGAGCGGGGACTGAAGCTTTCTTT. Protein: CASSLGGAGTEAFF.

The chain carries TRBV5-8 and TRBJ1-2; no firm D call. CDR3 size: 12 residues. Germline loops: CDR1 SGHTS, CDR2 YDEGEE. The V end was cut by 2 bases, the J end by 1 base, with 3 bases between. The CDR3 region has the DNA TGTGCCAGCAGCTTCCTTAACTATGGCTACACCTTC. Amino acids: CASSFLNYGYTF.

The rearrangement joins TRBV7-9 to TRBJ1-6; 7 bases align to TRBD1. In germline, CDR1 is SEHNR, CDR2 FQNEAQ (reference sequence). The CDR3 covers 14 residues. The V and J ends lost 4 bases and 10 bases, in that order; junction bases with no gene match: 7. The CDR3 nucleotides read TGTGCCAGCAGCTCACAGGGGAGATACTCACCCCTCCACTTT. This gives the protein CASSSQGRYSPLHF.